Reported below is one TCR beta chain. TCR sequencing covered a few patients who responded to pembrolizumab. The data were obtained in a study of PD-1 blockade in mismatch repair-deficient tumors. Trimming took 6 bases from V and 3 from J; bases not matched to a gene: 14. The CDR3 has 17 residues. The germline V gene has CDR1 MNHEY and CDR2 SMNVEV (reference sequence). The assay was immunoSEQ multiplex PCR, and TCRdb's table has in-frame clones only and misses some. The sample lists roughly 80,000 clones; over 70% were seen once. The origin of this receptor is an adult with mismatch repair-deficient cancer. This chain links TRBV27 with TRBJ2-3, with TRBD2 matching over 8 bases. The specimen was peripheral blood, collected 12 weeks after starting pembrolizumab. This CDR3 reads CASSPRLGTRGTDTQYF. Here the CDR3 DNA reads TGTGCCAGCAGCCCTCGTCTGGGGACTAGAGGGACAGATACGCAGTATTTT.